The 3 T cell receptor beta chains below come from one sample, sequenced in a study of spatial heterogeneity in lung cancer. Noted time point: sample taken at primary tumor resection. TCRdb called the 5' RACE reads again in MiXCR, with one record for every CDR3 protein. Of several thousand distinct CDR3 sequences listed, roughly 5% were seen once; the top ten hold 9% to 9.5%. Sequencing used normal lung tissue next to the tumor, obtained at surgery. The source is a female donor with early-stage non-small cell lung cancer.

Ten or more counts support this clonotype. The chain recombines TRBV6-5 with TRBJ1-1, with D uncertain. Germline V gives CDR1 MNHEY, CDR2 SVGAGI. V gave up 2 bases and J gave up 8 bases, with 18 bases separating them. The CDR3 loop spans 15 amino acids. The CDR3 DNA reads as TGTGCCAGCAGTTACCCTGGGGTAGGACTGATAGAAGCTTTCTTT. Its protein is CASSYPGVGLIEAFF.

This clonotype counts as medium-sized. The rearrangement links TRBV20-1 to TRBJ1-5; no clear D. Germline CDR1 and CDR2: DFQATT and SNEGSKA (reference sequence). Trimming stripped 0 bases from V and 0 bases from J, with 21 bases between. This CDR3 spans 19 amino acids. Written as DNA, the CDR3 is TGCAGTGCTAGAGATTTGGGCTATTGGGCAGATACTAGCAATCAGCCCCAGCATTTT. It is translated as CSARDLGYWADTSNQPQHF.

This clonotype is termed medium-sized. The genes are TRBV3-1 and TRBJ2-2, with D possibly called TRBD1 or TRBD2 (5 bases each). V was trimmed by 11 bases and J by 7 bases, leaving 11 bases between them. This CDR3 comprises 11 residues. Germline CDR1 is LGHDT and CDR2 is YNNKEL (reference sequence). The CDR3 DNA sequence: TGTGCCGCGAGGGGTCGCGGGGAGCTGTTTTTT. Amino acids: CAARGRGELFF.